This T cell receptor beta chain was identified during a study of blood T cell repertoires in COVID-19 (dated by TCRdb to about 2020). With respect to the entire study: Samples from collaborators originated in the United States, Italy and Spain and spanned both the acute and convalescent phases of COVID-19. The dataset comprised deeply sampled blood TCRbeta repertoires from subjects exposed to, actively infected with, or recovered from COVID-19. The repertoires were released in a freely available public database meant as a resource for research on the immune response to SARS-CoV-2. A de-identified subject ID, COVID-19 status, age in years and sex were almost always included in the sample metadata. The prospective study material was composed of cDNA or gDNA derived from T cells, B-cell-depleted T cells, or PBMCs. HLA class I and class II types, where available, came from metadata supplied by the sample provider rather than from assay-based typing. Samples were obtained from the ongoing ImmuneRACE study (first 160 participants) and from approximately 1,200 subjects provided by 6 global collaborators.

In the prospective study, participants were roughly 18 to 100 years old, resided in fewer than 25 geographic areas of the United States, and were enrolled through a virtual design. In the prospective study, cohorts were assigned on the basis of participant-reported clinical history obtained from a screening survey and a study questionnaire. Exposed participants had been in contact, within 2 weeks of entering the study, with a person who had a PCR-confirmed or clinician-diagnosed case of COVID-19. In the prospective study, whole blood, serum and a nasopharyngeal or oropharyngeal swab were collected from each participant by mobile phlebotomists. Participants in the prospective study had the option to provide additional blood draws and questionnaires over a roughly 2-month period. Blood samples from the prospective study were shipped frozen or at room temperature prior to DNA extraction. The immunoSEQ Assay, a bias-controlled multiplex PCR, was used to amplify TCRbeta CDR3 regions from genomic DNA. Regarding the original processing steps: The number of nucleated cells in each sample was estimated by amplification of reference gene primers within the assay. To quantify the absolute abundance of each unique TCRbeta CDR3 rearrangement, sequence reads were collapsed and filtered. Productive Simpson clonality was computed per sample as the square root of Simpson's diversity index over productive rearrangements. The immuneACCESS repertoire file appears here via TCRdb, limited to in-frame rearrangements. These files lack a portion of the clones; in checked studies, under half of the deficit traces to unresolved V genes, and the cause of the others is not known. That table is the source of V, J and clone size, and D and trimming were worked out from the DNA. The sample table contains 430,000 or so clones; only one count was recorded for approximately 90% of them. Around 1.5% of the sample is held by the ten biggest clonotypes.

Beyond this particular receptor, the publication reports: The amount of clinical and demographic metadata varied by source and participant and was provided uncurated.

In regard to this clone: This receptor's antigen is unknown. Nothing much larger sits one base from this clone, and base qualities are not available.

The receptor comes from a woman aged 18-29 years who had been exposed to COVID-19. The sequenced material came from PBMCs or T cells enriched from blood (not recorded which).

The encoded CDR3 is CAISEEEGEQYF. The nucleotides read TGTGCCATCAGTGAGGAGGAGGGCGAGCAGTACTTC. The rearrangement joined TRBV10-3 to TRBJ2-7; a weak D assignment points to TRBD2 (6 bases agree). CDR1 and CDR2, looked up from the germline V gene, are ENHRY and SYGVKD. At the junction V is shortened by 2 bases and J by 6 bases, with 8 bases in between. Including cysteine and phenylalanine, the CDR3 has 12 amino acids. Only the CDR3 portion is preserved as DNA: 36 bases, with reading frame beginning at the first base.